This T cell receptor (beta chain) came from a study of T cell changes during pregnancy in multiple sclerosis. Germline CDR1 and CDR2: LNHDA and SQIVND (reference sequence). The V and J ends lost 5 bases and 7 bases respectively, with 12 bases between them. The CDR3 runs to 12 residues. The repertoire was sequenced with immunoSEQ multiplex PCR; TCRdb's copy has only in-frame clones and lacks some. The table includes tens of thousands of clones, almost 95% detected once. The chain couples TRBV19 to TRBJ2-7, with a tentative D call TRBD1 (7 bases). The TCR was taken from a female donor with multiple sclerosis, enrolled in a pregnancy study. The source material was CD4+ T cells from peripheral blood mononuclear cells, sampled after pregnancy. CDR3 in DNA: TGTGCCAGTAGTGTCAGGGGGGCTGAGCAGTACTTC. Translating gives CASSVRGAEQYF.